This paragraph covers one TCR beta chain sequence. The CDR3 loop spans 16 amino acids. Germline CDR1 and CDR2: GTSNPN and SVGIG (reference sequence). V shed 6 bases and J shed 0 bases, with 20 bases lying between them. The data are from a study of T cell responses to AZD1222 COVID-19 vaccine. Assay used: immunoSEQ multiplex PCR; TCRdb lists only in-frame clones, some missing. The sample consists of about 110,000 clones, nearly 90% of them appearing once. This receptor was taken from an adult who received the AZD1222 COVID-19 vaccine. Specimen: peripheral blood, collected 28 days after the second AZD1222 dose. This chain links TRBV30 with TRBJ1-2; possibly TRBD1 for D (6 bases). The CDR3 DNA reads TGTGCCTGCCACTTCACAGGGCCACCCCCTAACTATGGCTACACCTTC. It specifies CACHFTGPPPNYGYTF.